These 11 T cell receptor beta chains came from one sample sequenced in a study of response to subunit inactivated influenza vaccine. MiXCR was run by TCRdb on the RT-PCR reads, yielding one entry per CDR3 protein. The data contain 590,000 or so distinct CDR3 sequences, about 14% of them singletons. Sample: PBMCs from blood, taken 14 to 15 days before vaccination. Every receptor here comes from a man aged 45-65 years who received an inactivated influenza vaccine.

This clonotype was observed a handful of times. This chain links TRBV29-1 with TRBJ2-3; D is unresolved. The CDR3 extends over 10 amino acids. CDR1 SQVTM and CDR2 ANQGSEA come from the germline V gene. The CDR3 DNA reads as TGCAGTGCCTTGGGAGATACGCAGTATTTT. It is translated as CSALGDTQYF.

The chain links TRBV15 to TRBJ2-1; the match to TRBD2 covers 10 bases. CDR3 length equals 15 residues. The germline V gene has CDR1 LNHNV and CDR2 YYDKDF (reference sequence). J lost 9 bases, V lost 3 bases, and 8 bases had no gene match. CDR3 loop: CATSRGAGGPGEQFF. In DNA form, the CDR3 reads TGTGCCACCAGCAGGGGAGCGGGAGGGCCGGGTGAGCAGTTCTTC. Looking up the rest from reference TRBV15 and TRBJ2-1 gives the full variable domain: DAMVIQNPRYQVTQFGKPVTLSCSQTLNHNVMYWYQQKSSQAPKLLFHYYDKDFNNEADTPDNFQSRRPNTSFCFLDIRSPGLGDTAMYLCATSRGAGGPGEQFFGPGTRLTVL.

This clonotype has just a few counts. The chain recombines TRBV15 with TRBJ1-5; D is perhaps TRBD1 (5 bases). The CDR3 covers 13 residues. With 3 bases removed from V and 5 bases from J, the gap between germline ends came to 8 bases. In germline, CDR1 is LNHNV, CDR2 YYDKDF (reference sequence). The DNA for the CDR3 is TGTGCCACCAGCAGGGACAAATATCAGCCCCAGCATTTT. Protein: CATSRDKYQPQHF.

The rearrangement joins TRBV28 to TRBJ2-3; 13 nucleotides match TRBD2. There are 16 residues in the CDR3. Per the germline V gene, CDR1 is MDHEN and CDR2 is SYDVKM. V lost 5 bases and J lost 4; bases outside the gene matches: 6. CDR3 in DNA: TGTGCCAGCAGTCCCTCACTAGCGGGGGGGGCAGATACGCAGTATTTT. Translation gives CASSPSLAGGADTQYF.

This rearrangement joins TRBV20-1 to TRBJ2-7; TRBD2 aligns across 13 bases. This CDR3 has 14 residues. Germline loops: CDR1 DFQATT, CDR2 SNEGSKA (reference sequence). V gave up 6 bases and J gave up 5 bases; unmatched junction bases: 7. In nucleotides, the CDR3 is TGCAGTGCGGAAAGGACTAGCGGGAGTGACGAGCAGTACTTC. Amino acid sequence: CSAERTSGSDEQYF.

This clonotype has at least ten counts. This CDR3 reads CSARALGKGAGELFF. CDR3 nucleotide sequence: TGCAGTGCTAGAGCTTTGGGAAAAGGGGCCGGGGAGCTGTTTTTT. The chain uses TRBV20-1 and TRBJ2-2, with TRBD1 as a possible D gene (5 bases). The CDR3 has 15 amino acids. Trimming cost V 1 base and J 6 bases, with 15 bases left between them. Germline V gene lookup returns CDR1 DFQATT and CDR2 SNEGSKA (reference sequence).

This clonotype was detected many times. V usage is TRBV5-1 and J usage is TRBJ2-7; a possible D gene is TRBD1 (5 bases). CDR1 is SGHRS, CDR2 YFSETQ, per germline. Trimming cost V 4 bases and J 5 bases, with 16 bases left between them. This CDR3 is built from 14 residues. CDR3 amino acids: CASSPGQFGDEQYF. CDR3 in DNA: TGCGCCAGCAGCCCAGGACAATTTGGGGACGAGCAGTACTTC.

The chain links TRBV28 to TRBJ1-2; D gene ambiguous. V was trimmed by 9 bases and J by 4 bases, leaving 15 bases between them. The CDR3 covers 13 residues. Looked up from germline, CDR1 is MDHEN and CDR2 is SYDVKM. This CDR3 reads CASKSPYRYGYTF. The CDR3 region has the DNA TGTGCCAGTAAGAGCCCATACCGCTATGGCTACACCTTC.

The V and J genes are TRBV7-8 and TRBJ2-3, with D hard to call. From germline, CDR1 is SGHVS and CDR2 FQNEAQ. The V end lost 3 bases, the J end lost 5 bases, and 15 bases lay between the germline ends. The length of the CDR3 is 15 residues. CDR3 DNA: TGTGCCAGCAGCTTCAGAGTCAGTTCACGAGATACGCAGTATTTT. The encoded protein is CASSFRVSSRDTQYF.

The chain is built from TRBV29-1 and TRBJ1-2; D not resolved. Germline CDR1 is SQVTM and CDR2 is ANQGSEA. CDR3 length equals 12 residues. V was shortened by 6 bases and J by 7 bases, with 15 bases between the two germline ends. The CDR3 DNA follows: TGCAGCGTGGGCGACGTGGCTAGTGGCTACACCTTC. It is translated as CSVGDVASGYTF.

This clonotype was recorded at least ten times. This sequence joins TRBV10-3 and TRBJ2-7, with D perhaps matching TRBD1 or TRBD2 (5 bases each). The CDR3 extends over 16 amino acids. V lost 3 bases and J lost 2, with 17 bases in between. CDR1 is ENHRY, CDR2 SYGVKD, per germline. The CDR3 spells CAISDYRDPLTYEQYF. DNA for the CDR3: TGTGCCATCAGTGATTACCGGGACCCTCTGACCTACGAGCAGTACTTC.